The 10 T cell receptor beta chains reported below all come from one sample, sequenced in a study of blood T cell repertoires in COVID-19. The protocol was immunoSEQ multiplex PCR, while the TCRdb copy is restricted to in-frame clones and leaves out a portion. The sample yields roughly 200,000 clones, about 85% seen once. Sequences were obtained from PBMCs or T cells enriched from blood (not recorded which). The receptors stem from a man aged 40-49 years who had recovered from COVID-19.

This clone was detected once. The chain employs TRBV12-5 and TRBJ2-3, with 10 nucleotides matching TRBD2. The CDR3 extends over 19 amino acids. J was trimmed by 0 bases and V by 3 bases; bases with no gene match: 12. The germline gives CDR1 LGHNT, CDR2 FRNRAP. The CDR3 region has the DNA TGTGCTAGTGGTTTCCTCCTAGCGGGAGTCAAGACTAGCACAGATACGCAGTATTTT. This gives the protein CASGFLLAGVKTSTDTQYF.

The CDR3 spells CAWRKRGRVPEAFF. CDR3 nucleotides: TGTGCCTGGAGAAAAAGAGGTAGAGTCCCTGAAGCTTTCTTT. The rearrangement joins TRBV30 to TRBJ1-1; unclear D gene. The CDR3 is 14 residues long. Trimming cost V 3 bases and J 6 bases, with 17 bases left between them. The germline V gene encodes CDR1 GTSNPN and CDR2 SVGIG (reference sequence).

This rearrangement joins TRBV18 to TRBJ2-5; D gene unclear. Germline V gene lookup returns CDR1 KGHSH and CDR2 LQKENI. Trimming removed 6 bases at V and 2 bases at J, with 4 bases between. This CDR3 is 11 amino acids long. The CDR3 bases are TGTGCCAGCTCGCGACAAGAGACCCAGTACTTC. Translation gives CASSRQETQYF. Full variable domain (missing parts from reference TRBV18 and TRBJ2-5): NAGVMQNPRHLVRRRGQEARLRCSPMKGHSHVYWYRQLPEEGLKFMVYLQKENIIDESGMPKERFSAEFPKEGPSILRIQQVVRGDSAAYFCASSRQETQYFGPGTRLLVL.

The CDR3 coding sequence is TGCGCCAGCAGCTTAAACAGGGGACTCAAAGAGACCCAGTACTTC. Its protein product is CASSLNRGLKETQYF. The chain combines TRBV5-1 with TRBJ2-5; weak D call: TRBD1 (7 bases). CDR3 length equals 15 residues. Germline V gene sequence: CDR1 SGHRS, CDR2 YFSETQ. With 2 bases removed from V and 3 bases from J, the gap between germline ends came to 14 bases.

CDR3 sequence reads: CASSQDNSGNTIYF. The CDR3 coding sequence is TGCGCCAGCAGCCAAGACAACTCTGGAAACACCATATATTTT. The rearrangement links TRBV4-1 to TRBJ1-3, with D unresolved. The ends were cut back, 0 bases at V and 0 bases at J, with 3 bases in the middle. Germline-derived CDR1 and CDR2 are MGHRA and YSYEKL. The CDR3 covers 14 residues.

This chain uses TRBV5-6 with TRBJ1-1; no clear D gene. This CDR3 is 13 amino acids long. V was pared by 0 bases and J by 5 bases, with 8 bases between. Germline values: CDR1 SGHDT, CDR2 YYEEEE. CDR3 sequence (DNA): TGTGCCAGCAGCTTGGAGGCGGATACTGAAGCTTTCTTT. This translates into CASSLEADTEAFF.

The chain couples TRBV7-3 to TRBJ2-5, with TRBD2 as a possible D gene (5 bases). Between the trimmed V and J ends, which lost 5 bases and 5 bases, there was a span of 12 bases. Germline lookup yields CDR1 SGHTA and CDR2 FQGTGA. The length of the CDR3 is 13 residues. DNA for the CDR3: TGTGCCAGCAGCCCCCTACCGGGGGAGACCCAGTACTTC. Encoded protein: CASSPLPGETQYF.

The genes are TRBV7-8 and TRBJ2-1; TRBD2 is a possible D gene (5 bases). This CDR3 region has 16 residues. Germline CDR1 SGHVS, CDR2 FQNEAQ. The V and J ends lost 6 bases and 3 bases respectively, with 18 bases between them. The CDR3 here is CASSLRRTRNYNEQFF. CDR3 in DNA: TGTGCCAGCAGTTTAAGGAGGACTCGTAACTACAATGAGCAGTTCTTC.

This clone has a single count. The chain links TRBV2 to TRBJ2-7; TRBD2 aligns across 11 bases. The germline CDR1 and CDR2 sequences are SNHLY and FYNNEI. The CDR3 has 15 residues. J gave up 3 bases and V 2 bases, and 3 bases lay outside the gene matches. Here the CDR3 DNA reads TGTGCCAGCAGTGAAAGGCTAGCGGGAGGCTACGAGCAGTACTTC. It is translated as CASSERLAGGYEQYF.

This chain connects TRBV27 to TRBJ1-1; 9 bases align to TRBD1. The germline gives CDR1 MNHEY, CDR2 SMNVEV (reference sequence). The J segment lost 4 bases and the V segment lost 4 bases, leaving 4 bases of the junction unmatched. The CDR3 loop spans 14 amino acids. CDR3 region: CASSWDRAGTEAFF. In DNA form, the CDR3 reads TGTGCCAGCAGTTGGGACAGGGCGGGCACTGAAGCTTTCTTT.